This T cell receptor (beta chain) was sequenced for a study of T cells in Graves' hyperthyroidism and ophthalmopathy. TCR beta CDR3 region amplification was performed from RNA transcripts. Researchers ran a first-round RT-PCR on the TCR CDR3 using the HTBI primer set. TCRdb re-called the multiplex PCR reads with MiXCR, one entry per CDR3 protein. Here the sample spans about 700,000 distinct CDR3 sequences, 14% being singletons. The CDR3 spans 16 residues. The V gene end was trimmed by 8 bases and the J gene end by 8 bases; junction bases not matched to a gene: 13. Newly diagnosed hyperthyroidism, duration under 2 months, in patients aged 18 to 65. The study excluded patients with uncontrolled infection, other autoimmune disease, pregnancy or lactation. Clinicians diagnosed patients from clinical symptoms, serum thyroxine and TRAb, thyroid ultrasound and orbital computed tomography.

The source is a woman aged 18-29 years with Graves' hyperthyroidism. The chain recombines TRBV12-3 or TRBV12-4 with TRBJ2-2, with TRBD2 identical over 11 bases. Sequences were obtained from blood. The CDR3 protein is CASQLIAGGPSGELFF. The DNA of the CDR3 is TGTGCCAGCCAGCTAATAGCGGGAGGGCCCTCTGGGGAGCTGTTTTTT.